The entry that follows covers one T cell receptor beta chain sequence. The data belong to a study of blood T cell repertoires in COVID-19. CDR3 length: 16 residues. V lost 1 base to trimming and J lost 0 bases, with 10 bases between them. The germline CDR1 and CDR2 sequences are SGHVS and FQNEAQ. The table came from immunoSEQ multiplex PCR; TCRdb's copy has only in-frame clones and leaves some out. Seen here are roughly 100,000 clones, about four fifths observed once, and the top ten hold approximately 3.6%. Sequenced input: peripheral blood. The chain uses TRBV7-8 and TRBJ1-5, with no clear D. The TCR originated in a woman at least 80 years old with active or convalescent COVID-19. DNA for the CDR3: TGTGCCAGCAGCTTAGTCATAGCAAATAGCAATCAGCCCCAGCATTTT. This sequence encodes CASSLVIANSNQPQHF.